These 18 T cell receptor beta chains were all obtained from the same sample, sequenced in a study of blood T cells in healthy people across ages. A second PCR of 7 to 11 cycles used a sample-barcoded 5' primer and a J-beta primer mix. TCRdb recomputed calls from the 5' RACE reads with MiXCR, one row per CDR3 protein. The sample contains over 950,000 distinct CDR3 sequences, 51% of which appear only once. The sequenced material came from blood. The receptors here all came from a woman in her sixties in good health.

The gene calls are TRBV5-1 and TRBJ2-5; 11 bases agree with TRBD2. The better agreement between TRBJ2-7 and the DNA end casts doubt on the J call. Germline V gene data show CDR1 as SGHRS and CDR2 as YFSETQ. CDR3 length: 14 amino acids. The CDR3 loop reads CASSFSGRADEQYF. DNA of the CDR3: TGCGCCAGCAGCTTTAGCGGGAGGGCGGACGAGCAGTACTTC.

This chain joins TRBV20-1 and TRBJ2-1; TRBD2 matches at 9 bases. Germline values: CDR1 DFQATT, CDR2 SNEGSKA (reference sequence). V shed 6 bases, J shed 7 bases, and the junction held 19 bases outside the gene matches. This CDR3 has 17 residues. The CDR3 here is CSAVWREGRVIRNEQFF. DNA for the CDR3: TGCAGTGCCGTCTGGCGGGAGGGCCGGGTAATTAGGAATGAGCAGTTCTTC.

In its sample, this clonotype was seen a few times. The genes are TRBV28 and TRBJ2-1; no definite D call. V lost 4 bases to trimming and J lost 1 base, with 17 bases between them. CDR1 and CDR2 (germline): MDHEN, SYDVKM. CDR3 length equals 17 residues. Here the CDR3 reads CASSSPISGGSYNEQFF. DNA for the CDR3: TGTGCCAGCAGTTCCCCCATCTCGGGCGGTTCCTACAATGAGCAGTTCTTC.

In its sample, this clonotype was seen a few times. This chain uses TRBV5-1 with TRBJ2-7, with 9 bases matching TRBD2. This CDR3 contains 14 residues. J was trimmed by 4 bases and V by 2 bases; bases with no gene match: 4. Germline V gives CDR1 SGHRS, CDR2 YFSETQ. In nucleotides, the CDR3 is TGCGCCAGCAGCTTCGAGACTAGCGGATACGAGCAGTACTTC. This translates into CASSFETSGYEQYF.

This clonotype was picked up a small number of times. A much larger clonotype is one base distant, so this may be a read error. The J gene is TRBJ2-1, the V gene TRBV9; TRBD2 agrees at 8 bases. Germline values: CDR1 SGDLS, CDR2 YYNGEE. This CDR3 is 15 amino acids long. J gave up 3 bases and V 3 bases, and 5 bases lay outside the gene matches. This CDR3 is CASSEGLGLYNEQFF. CDR3 coding DNA: TGTGCCAGCAGCGAGGGACTAGGTCTCTACAATGAGCAGTTCTTC.

The rearrangement joins TRBV21-1 to TRBJ2-5. TRBV21-1 is a pseudogene locus. This CDR3 contains 17 residues. CDR3 bases: TGTGCCAGCAGCAAAGCCGATTTCGCTCAGGTCGTCGAGACCCAGTACTTC. Its translation is CASSKADFAQVVETQYF.

The CDR3: CSAPDGPNSPLHF. In DNA form, the CDR3 reads TGCAGTGCTCCTGACGGACCTAATTCACCCCTCCACTTT. The chain employs TRBV20-1 and TRBJ1-6; D unresolved. V lost 5 bases and J lost 6, with 11 bases in between. Germline loops: CDR1 DFQATT, CDR2 SNEGSKA (reference sequence). The CDR3 contains 13 residues.

V usage is TRBV5-5 and J usage is TRBJ2-7; tentative D call: TRBD2 (5 bases). CDR1 is SGHKS, CDR2 YYEKEE, per germline (reference sequence). The CDR3 has 15 amino acids. The V end lost 0 bases, the J end lost 6 bases, and 16 bases lay between the germline ends. CDR3 sequence reads: CASSLGPEGSGEQYF. The CDR3 region has the DNA TGTGCCAGCAGCTTGGGACCCGAAGGGAGCGGCGAGCAGTACTTC.

Of note for this clonotype: Just one base apart from a much larger clone, this may be a read error. The gene calls are TRBV9 and TRBJ1-2; no reliable D call. There are 15 residues in the CDR3. V lost 4 bases and J lost 6, with 19 bases in between. Germline-derived CDR1 and CDR2 are SGDLS and YYNGEE. CDR3: CASSPSTIEMDGYTF. CDR3 sequence (DNA): TGTGCCAGCAGCCCCTCAACTATCGAGATGGATGGCTACACCTTC.

The CDR3: CASKRLATDNGQYF. CDR3 in DNA: TGTGCCTCAAAAAGACTAGCGACGGACAATGGGCAGTACTTC. The chain has TRBV6-6 and TRBJ2-7; TRBD2 agrees at 8 bases. The J segment lost 9 bases and the V segment lost 11 bases, leaving 18 bases of the junction unmatched. The germline V gene encodes CDR1 MNHNY and CDR2 SVGAGI (reference sequence). This CDR3 has 14 residues.

In its sample, this clonotype was seen a few times. The genes are TRBV20-1 and TRBJ2-7; the D is unclear. CDR1 is DFQATT, CDR2 SNEGSKA, per germline (reference sequence). The CDR3 length is 14 residues. Trimming pared 5 bases from V and 0 bases from J, leaving 14 bases between. For the CDR3, the DNA is TGCAGTGCTGAGGCACCGAAAACCTCCTACGAGCAGTACTTC. This sequence encodes CSAEAPKTSYEQYF.

The V call is TRBV7-9, the J call TRBJ1-4; D gene ambiguous. This CDR3 spans 16 amino acids. V was pared by 2 bases and J by 4 bases, with 14 bases between. Germline V gene sequence: CDR1 SEHNR, CDR2 FQNEAQ (reference sequence). CDR3 coding DNA: TGTGCCAGCAGCTTATTCCGAGGAGGAGTTAATGAAAAACTGTTTTTT. Amino acids: CASSLFRGGVNEKLFF. Full variable domain (outside the CDR3, taken from reference TRBV7-9 and TRBJ1-4): DTGVSQNPRHKITKRGQNVTFRCDPISEHNRLYWYRQTLGQGPEFLTYFQNEAQLEKSRLLSDRFSAERPKGSFSTLEIQRTEQGDSAMYLCASSLFRGGVNEKLFFGSGTQLSVL.

This clonotype was found a few times. The chain recombines TRBV5-1 with TRBJ2-6; the D is unclear. This CDR3 region has 13 residues. Germline values: CDR1 SGHRS, CDR2 YFSETQ. V lost 0 bases and J lost 6, with 4 bases in between. The CDR3 bases are TGCGCCAGCAGCTTGGCCATGGCCAACGTCCTGACTTTC. Translation gives CASSLAMANVLTF.

V gene TRBV11-2 combines with J gene TRBJ2-3; the D gene is possibly TRBD2 (6 bases). Trimming left V 6 bases short and J 8 bases short, with 9 bases between. Germline V gene sequence: CDR1 SGHAT, CDR2 FQNNGV. CDR3 length: 11 residues. The CDR3 here is CASRWRGTQYF. CDR3 DNA sequence: TGTGCCAGCAGATGGCGGGGTACGCAGTATTTT.

The DNA of the CDR3 is TGTGCCAGCACGGGGTCATGGGCGAACACTGAAGCTTTCTTT. Translation: CASTGSWANTEAFF. The chain employs TRBV6-5 and TRBJ1-1; D remains unclear. The CDR3 runs to 14 residues. Per germline, CDR1 MNHEY and CDR2 SVGAGI. Trimming took off 7 bases at V and 1 base at J, with 13 bases between the two ends.

This rearrangement joins TRBV3-1 to TRBJ2-7; 9 bases agree with TRBD2. The CDR3 runs 18 residues. Germline loops: CDR1 LGHDT, CDR2 YNNKEL (reference sequence). J was trimmed by 1 base and V by 0 bases; bases with no gene match: 10. The CDR3 bases are TGTGCCAGCAGCCAAGAACCTCTAGCGGGACGTTCTTCCTACGAGCAGTACTTC. This encodes CASSQEPLAGRSSYEQYF.

This clonotype was detected a few times. The genes are TRBV29-1 and TRBJ2-6; D ambiguous. The germline V gene has CDR1 SQVTM and CDR2 ANQGSEA. The CDR3 length is 16 residues. Trimming left V 2 bases short and J 2 bases short, with 13 bases between. DNA of the CDR3: TGCAGCGTTGAACCCCTCGAGGCAGCTGGGGCCAACGTCCTGACTTTC. This encodes CSVEPLEAAGANVLTF.

The chain carries TRBV6-2 or TRBV6-3 and TRBJ1-5, with D possibly being TRBD1 (5 bases). The length of the CDR3 is 12 residues. CDR1 is MNHEY, CDR2 SVGEGT, per germline. Deletions cut 10 bases from V and 10 bases from J, with 17 bases between. The CDR3 spells CATTLGAGPQHF. The CDR3 DNA follows: TGTGCCACGACCCTAGGGGCGGGACCCCAGCATTTT.